This T cell receptor beta chain was recovered during a study of monozygotic twins with inflammatory bowel disease. General study findings and limits: Diversity of TCRbeta measured by inverse Simpson was lower in IBD patients than in healthy co-twins.

TCRdb reworked the 5' RACE reads into one entry per CDR3 protein, no DNA. The sample data list some 440,000 distinct CDR3 sequences. With respect to this clonotype: No antigen is known for it.

Sequencing was done on a sample of blood. The sequence was obtained from a human donor with ulcerative colitis or Crohn's disease, or a healthy co-twin of an affected twin (not recorded which).

The CDR3 region is CASSFGADNYGYTF. The chain recombines TRBV12-3 or TRBV12-4 with TRBJ1-2; TCRdb picks TRBD1, but there is no DNA to check that call. This CDR3 contains 14 residues.